These 3 T cell receptor beta chains originate from one sample sequenced in a study of T cell repertoires in cytomegalovirus infection. These receptors' targets are unknown. TCRdb ran MiXCR on the reads and lists one entry per CDR3 protein. This table has roughly 730,000 distinct CDR3 sequences, around a third appearing once. This material consisted of cultured PBMCs, taken from culture after CMV antigen stimulation. The receptors shown here come from a human donor in good health (CMV status not recorded). Some clones in this sample may be carry-over from other donors' samples.

The V call is TRBV6-2 or TRBV6-3, the J call TRBJ2-1, with 8 bases fitting TRBD1. The V gene's germline CDR1 is MNHEY and CDR2 SVGEGT. This CDR3 comprises 15 residues. With V trimmed by 6 bases and J by 2 bases, 6 bases remained unmatched. The CDR3 sequence: CASSPTGEAYNEQFF. CDR3 sequence (DNA): TGTGCCAGCAGCCCGACAGGGGAAGCCTACAATGAGCAGTTCTTC.

This clonotype has ten or more counts. This sequence joins TRBV7-2 and TRBJ2-7; D may correspond to TRBD1 or TRBD2 (5 bases each). CDR1 SGHTA and CDR2 FQGNSA come from the germline V gene. Deletions cut 4 bases from V and 3 bases from J, with 10 bases between. The CDR3 has 13 amino acids. The CDR3 region is CASSSGTHYEQYF. CDR3 DNA: TGTGCCAGCAGCTCCGGGACCCACTACGAGCAGTACTTC.

The chain recombines TRBV2 with TRBJ1-1, with a possible D match to TRBD1 (6 bases). With 4 bases removed from V and 3 bases from J, the gap between germline ends came to 21 bases. Germline lookup yields CDR1 SNHLY and CDR2 FYNNEI. The CDR3 runs to 17 residues. CDR3 coding DNA: TGTGCCAGCAGTGTCGACCCCGGGGAGGGGGGGGACACTGAAGCTTTCTTT. Encoded protein: CASSVDPGEGGDTEAFF.